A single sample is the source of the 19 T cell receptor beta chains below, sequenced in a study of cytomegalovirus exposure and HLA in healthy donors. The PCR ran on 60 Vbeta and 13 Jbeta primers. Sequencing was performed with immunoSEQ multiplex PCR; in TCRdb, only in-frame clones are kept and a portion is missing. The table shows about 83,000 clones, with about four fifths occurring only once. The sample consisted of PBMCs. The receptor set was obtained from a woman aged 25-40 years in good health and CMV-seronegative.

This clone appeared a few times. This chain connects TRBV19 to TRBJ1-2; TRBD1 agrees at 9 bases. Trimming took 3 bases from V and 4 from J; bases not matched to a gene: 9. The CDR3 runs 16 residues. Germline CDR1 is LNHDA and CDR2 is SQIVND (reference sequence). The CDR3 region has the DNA TGTGCCAGTAGTATTTTAGGGACAGGGATGATCTATGGCTACACCTTC. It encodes CASSILGTGMIYGYTF. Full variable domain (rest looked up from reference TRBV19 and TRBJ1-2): DGGITQSPKYLFRKEGQNVTLSCEQNLNHDAMYWYRQDPGQGLRLIYYSQIVNDFQKGDIAEGYSVSREKKESFPLTVTSAQKNPTAFYLCASSILGTGMIYGYTFGSGTRLTVV.

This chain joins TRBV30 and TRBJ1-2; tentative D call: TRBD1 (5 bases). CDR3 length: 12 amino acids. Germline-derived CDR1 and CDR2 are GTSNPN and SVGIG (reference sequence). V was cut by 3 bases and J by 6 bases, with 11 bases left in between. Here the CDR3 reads CAWRRDRDGYTF. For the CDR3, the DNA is TGTGCCTGGAGGCGGGACCGGGATGGCTACACCTTC.

CDR3 region: CASSWRGTDTQYF. The CDR3 DNA reads TGTGCCAGCAGCTGGCGGGGCACAGATACGCAGTATTTT. V gene TRBV7-9 combines with J gene TRBJ2-3; D is possibly TRBD2 (5 bases). CDR3 length: 13 residues. The V and J ends lost 4 bases and 1 base respectively, with 6 bases between them. Germline assignment: CDR1 SEHNR and CDR2 FQNEAQ (reference sequence). The full variable domain, completed using reference TRBV7-9 and TRBJ2-3, is DTGVSQNPRHKITKRGQNVTFRCDPISEHNRLYWYRQTLGQGPEFLTYFQNEAQLEKSRLLSDRFSAERPKGSFSTLEIQRTEQGDSAMYLCASSWRGTDTQYFGPGTRLTVL.

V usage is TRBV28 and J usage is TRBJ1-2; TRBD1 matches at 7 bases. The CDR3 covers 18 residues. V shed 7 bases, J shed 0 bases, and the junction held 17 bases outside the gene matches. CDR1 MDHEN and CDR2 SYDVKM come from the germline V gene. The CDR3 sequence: CASNPNPGQPLANYGYTF. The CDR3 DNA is TGTGCCAGCAACCCAAACCCGGGACAGCCGTTAGCTAACTATGGCTACACCTTC.

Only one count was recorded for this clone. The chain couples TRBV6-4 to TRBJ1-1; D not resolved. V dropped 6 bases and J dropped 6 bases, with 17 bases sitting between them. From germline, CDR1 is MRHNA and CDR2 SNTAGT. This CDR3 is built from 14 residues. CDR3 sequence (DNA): TGTGCCAGCAGAGATACGACACGGTCCCCTGAAGCTTTCTTT. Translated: CASRDTTRSPEAFF.

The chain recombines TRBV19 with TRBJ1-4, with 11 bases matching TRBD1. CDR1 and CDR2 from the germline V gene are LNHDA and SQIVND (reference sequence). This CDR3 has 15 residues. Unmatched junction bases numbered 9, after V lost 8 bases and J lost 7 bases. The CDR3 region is CASRNTGTGGEKLFF. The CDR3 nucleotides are TGTGCCAGTCGAAATACCGGGACAGGGGGTGAAAAACTGTTTTTT.

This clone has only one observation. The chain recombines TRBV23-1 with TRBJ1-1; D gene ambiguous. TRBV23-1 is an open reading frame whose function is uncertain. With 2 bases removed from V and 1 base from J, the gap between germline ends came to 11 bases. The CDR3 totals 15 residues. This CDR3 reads CASSQDSNSNTEAFF. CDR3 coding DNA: TGCGCCAGCAGTCAAGATAGTAACTCGAACACTGAAGCTTTCTTT.

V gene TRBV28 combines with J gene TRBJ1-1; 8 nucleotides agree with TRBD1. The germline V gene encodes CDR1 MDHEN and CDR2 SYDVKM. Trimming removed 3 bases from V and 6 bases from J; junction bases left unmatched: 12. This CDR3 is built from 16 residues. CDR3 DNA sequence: TGTGCCAGCAGTTTCCGAGCCAGGGGGCAGGGCTCTGAAGCTTTCTTT. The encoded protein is CASSFRARGQGSEAFF.

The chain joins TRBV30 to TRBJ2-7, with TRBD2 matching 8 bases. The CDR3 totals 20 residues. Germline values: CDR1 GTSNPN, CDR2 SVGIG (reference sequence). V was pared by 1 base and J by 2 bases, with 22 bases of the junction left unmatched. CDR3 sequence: CAWSALGSGSKRGVTYEQYF. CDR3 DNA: TGTGCCTGGAGTGCACTAGGGAGCGGGAGTAAAAGGGGGGTAACCTACGAGCAGTACTTC.

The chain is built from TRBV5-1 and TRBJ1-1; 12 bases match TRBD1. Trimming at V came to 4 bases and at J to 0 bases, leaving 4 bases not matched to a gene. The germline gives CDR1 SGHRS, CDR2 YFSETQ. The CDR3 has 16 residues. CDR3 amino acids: CASSRGQGAMNTEAFF. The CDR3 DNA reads TGCGCCAGCAGCCGGGGACAGGGGGCTATGAACACTGAAGCTTTCTTT.

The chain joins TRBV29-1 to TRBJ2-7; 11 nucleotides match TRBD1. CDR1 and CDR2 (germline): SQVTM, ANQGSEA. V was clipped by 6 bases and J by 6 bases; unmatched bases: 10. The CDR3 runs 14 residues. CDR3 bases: TGCAGCGTCGGACGGGACAGGGGGAGCGGCGAGCAGTACTTC. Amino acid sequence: CSVGRDRGSGEQYF.

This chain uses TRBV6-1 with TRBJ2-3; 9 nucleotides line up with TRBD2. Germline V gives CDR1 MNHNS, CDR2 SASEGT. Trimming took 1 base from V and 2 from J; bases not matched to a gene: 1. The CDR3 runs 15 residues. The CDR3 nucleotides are TGTGCCAGCAGTGAAGTAGCGGGGGTCACAGATACGCAGTATTTT. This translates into CASSEVAGVTDTQYF.

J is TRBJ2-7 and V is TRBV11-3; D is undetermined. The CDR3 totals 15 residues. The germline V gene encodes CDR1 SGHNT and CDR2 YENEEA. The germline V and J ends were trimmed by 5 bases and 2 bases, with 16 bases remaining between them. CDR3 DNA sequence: TGTGCCAGCAGCCCCCCGTTTTGCCAGGCCTACGAGCAGTACTTC. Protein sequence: CASSPPFCQAYEQYF. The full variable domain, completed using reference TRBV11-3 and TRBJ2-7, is EAGVVQSPRYKIIEKKQPVAFWCNPISGHNTLYWYLQNLGQGPELLIRYENEEAVDDSQLPKDRFSAERLKGVDSTLKIQPAELGDSAVYLCASSPPFCQAYEQYFGPGTRLTVT.

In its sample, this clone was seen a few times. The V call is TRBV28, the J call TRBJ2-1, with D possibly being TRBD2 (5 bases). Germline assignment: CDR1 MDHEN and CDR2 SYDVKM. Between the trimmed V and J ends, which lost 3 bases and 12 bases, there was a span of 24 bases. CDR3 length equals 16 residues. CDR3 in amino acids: CASSLTWQEALGGQFF. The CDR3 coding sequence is TGTGCCAGCAGTTTGACGTGGCAGGAGGCGTTGGGTGGGCAGTTCTTC.

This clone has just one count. The CDR3 region is CASSPRTSGRDNEQFF. The CDR3 DNA is TGCGCCAGCAGCCCCCGGACTAGCGGGAGGGATAATGAGCAGTTCTTC. J is TRBJ2-1 and V is TRBV5-1; the match to TRBD2 covers 15 bases. Germline CDR1 SGHRS, CDR2 YFSETQ. This CDR3 has 16 amino acids. Trimming cost V 4 bases and J 7 bases; bases outside gene matches: 6.

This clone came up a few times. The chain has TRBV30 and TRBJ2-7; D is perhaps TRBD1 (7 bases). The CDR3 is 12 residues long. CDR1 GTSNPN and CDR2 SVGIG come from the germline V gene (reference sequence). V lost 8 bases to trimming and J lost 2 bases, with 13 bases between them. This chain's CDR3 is CAGGTDTYEQYF. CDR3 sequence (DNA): TGTGCCGGCGGGACAGATACCTACGAGCAGTACTTC. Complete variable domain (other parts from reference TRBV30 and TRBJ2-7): SQTIHQWPATLVQPVGSPLSLECTVEGTSNPNLYWYRQAAGRGLQLLFYSVGIGQISSEVPQNLSASRPQDRQFILSSKKLLLSDSGFYLCAGGTDTYEQYFGPGTRLTVT.

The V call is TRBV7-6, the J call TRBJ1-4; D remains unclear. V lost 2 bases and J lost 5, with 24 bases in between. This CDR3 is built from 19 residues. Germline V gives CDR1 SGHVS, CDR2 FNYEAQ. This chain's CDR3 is CASSLRGPLTNTQNEKLFF. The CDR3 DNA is TGTGCCAGCAGCTTAAGAGGGCCCTTAACGAACACGCAAAATGAAAAACTGTTTTTT. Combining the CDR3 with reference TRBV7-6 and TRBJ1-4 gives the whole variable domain GAGVSQSPRYKVTKRGQDVALRCDPISGHVSLYWYRQALGQGPEFLTYFNYEAQQDKSGLPNDRFSAERPEGSISTLTIQRTEQRDSAMYRCASSLRGPLTNTQNEKLFFGSGTQLSVL.

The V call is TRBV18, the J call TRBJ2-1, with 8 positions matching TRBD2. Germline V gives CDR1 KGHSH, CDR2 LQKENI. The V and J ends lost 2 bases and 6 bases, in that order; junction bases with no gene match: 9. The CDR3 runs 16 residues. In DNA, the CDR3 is TGTGCCAGCTCACCATTGGCGGGAGGAGTCCCCAATGAGCAGTTCTTC. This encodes CASSPLAGGVPNEQFF.

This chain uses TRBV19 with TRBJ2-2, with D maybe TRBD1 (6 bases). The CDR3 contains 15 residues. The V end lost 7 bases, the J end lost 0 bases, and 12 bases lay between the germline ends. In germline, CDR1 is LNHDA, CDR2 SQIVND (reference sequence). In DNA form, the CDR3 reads TGTGCCAGTACAACAGGGCATACGAACACCGGGGAGCTGTTTTTT. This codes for CASTTGHTNTGELFF.